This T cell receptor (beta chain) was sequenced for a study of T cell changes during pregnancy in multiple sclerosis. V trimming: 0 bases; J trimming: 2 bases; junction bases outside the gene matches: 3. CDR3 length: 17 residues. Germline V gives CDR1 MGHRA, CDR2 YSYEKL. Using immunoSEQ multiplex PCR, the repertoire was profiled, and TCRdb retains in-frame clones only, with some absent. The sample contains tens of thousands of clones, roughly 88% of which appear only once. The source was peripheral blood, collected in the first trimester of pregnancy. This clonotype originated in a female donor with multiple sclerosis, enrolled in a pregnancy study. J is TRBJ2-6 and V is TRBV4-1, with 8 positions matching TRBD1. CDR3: CASSQEVRGPGANVLTF. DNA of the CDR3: TGCGCCAGCAGCCAAGAAGTCAGGGGGCCTGGGGCCAACGTCCTGACTTTC.